Below are 3 T cell receptor beta chains sequenced from a single sample in a study of blood T cell repertoires in COVID-19. Clones were sequenced by immunoSEQ multiplex PCR, and TCRdb holds only the in-frame ones, with some missing. The table includes roughly 74,000 clones, 88% detected once. Specimen: peripheral blood. Receptor source: a man between 65 and 80 years old with active or convalescent COVID-19.

The V and J genes are TRBV2 and TRBJ1-6; TRBD1 matches at 8 bases. The CDR3 spans 13 residues. Germline CDR1 and CDR2: SNHLY and FYNNEI. Trimming took 5 bases from V and 13 from J; bases not matched to a gene: 7. The CDR3 DNA reads TGTGCCAGCAGTACAGACAGGGGCGTGCCCCTCCACTTT. Translated: CASSTDRGVPLHF.

The chain combines TRBV6-6 with TRBJ2-3; 10 positions match TRBD1. V was clipped by 10 bases and J by 2 bases; unmatched bases: 3. This CDR3 spans 13 amino acids. Germline CDR1 is MNHNY and CDR2 is SVGAGI (reference sequence). The CDR3 spells CATRQGATDTQYF. The CDR3 coding sequence is TGTGCCACCAGACAGGGGGCCACAGATACGCAGTATTTT.

The V and J genes are TRBV3-1 (or the pseudogene TRBV3-2) and TRBJ1-3; tentatively, D is TRBD1 (6 bases). This CDR3 is 18 amino acids long. Trimming cost V 4 bases and J 0 bases, with 19 bases left between them. Germline assignment: CDR1 LGHDT and CDR2 YNNKEL (reference sequence). The CDR3 DNA is TGTGCCAGCAGCCCGCGGGGGCTCACTATAAACTCTGGAAACACCATATATTTT. Its translation: CASSPRGLTINSGNTIYF.